This TCR beta chain was recovered during a study of T cells after yellow fever vaccination. This clonotype turned up a few times. Its antigen is as yet unknown. Study-wide points: A small proportion of clonotypes was detected in both the CD4 and CD8 compartments. Once the booster was given, most primary-vaccination clones reappeared, at more than 95% for CD4 and roughly 90% for CD8. Peaking on day 5 versus 15, the secondary response was faster but weaker.

The V end lost 5 bases, the J end lost 8 bases, and 14 bases lay between the germline ends. This CDR3 has 13 residues. Germline V gene sequence: CDR1 SGHRS, CDR2 YFSETQ. It was through 5'RACE template switching that TCR cDNA was made, with a universal primer site and UMIs added. Using its own MiXCR run on the 5' RACE reads, TCRdb lists one record per CDR3 protein. This sample yields around 360,000 distinct CDR3 sequences, of which roughly 10% are seen a single time; 18% belongs to the top ten. This sequence originates from a young man who received the YFV17D yellow fever vaccine. Here the sequenced sample was PBMCs, taken on the day of the first yellow fever vaccination. The J gene is TRBJ2-1, the V gene TRBV5-1; D might be TRBD1 or TRBD2, each matching 5 bases. The CDR3 bases are TGCGCCAGCAGTCCAGGGATGGGGGATGAGCAGTTCTTC. Translating gives CASSPGMGDEQFF. Supplemented by reference TRBV5-1 and TRBJ2-1, the full variable domain reads KAGVTQTPRYLIKTRGQQVTLSCSPISGHRSVSWYQQTPGQGLQFLFEYFSETQRNKGNFPGRFSGRQFSNSRSEMNVSTLELGDSALYLCASSPGMGDEQFFGPGTRLTVL.